What follows are 25 T cell receptor beta chains derived from one specimen sequenced in a study of T cells in localized non-small cell lung cancer. TCRdb's table, derived via immunoSEQ multiplex PCR, lists solely in-frame clones and lacks some. The data show approximately 20,000 clones, approximately 88% seen once. Sequencing was performed on peripheral blood, taken before any cancer treatment. The receptors were gathered from a man aged 35-69 years with stage I lung adenocarcinoma.

The chain employs TRBV7-2 and TRBJ2-6, with unresolved D. The germline CDR1 and CDR2 sequences are SGHTA and FQGNSA. The germline V and J ends were trimmed by 2 bases and 0 bases, with 8 bases remaining between them. CDR3 size: 16 residues. This chain's CDR3 is CASSLRVVSGANVLTF. CDR3 bases: TGTGCCAGCAGCTTAAGGGTCGTCTCTGGGGCCAACGTCCTGACTTTC.

The CDR3 region is CASSPSIEKLFF. The CDR3 DNA follows: TGTGCCAGCAGCCCTTCAATCGAAAAACTGTTTTTT. The chain uses TRBV6-6 and TRBJ1-4; D remains unclear. The germline CDR1 and CDR2 sequences are MNHNY and SVGAGI (reference sequence). The CDR3 is made up of 12 amino acids. Trimming took off 6 bases at V and 8 bases at J, with 10 bases between the two ends.

The rearrangement links TRBV28 to TRBJ2-5; tentatively, D is TRBD1 or TRBD2 (5 bases each). Germline CDR1 MDHEN, CDR2 SYDVKM. V was cut by 2 bases and J by 5 bases, with 12 bases left in between. The CDR3 has 14 amino acids. CDR3 in amino acids: CASSLPGAGETQYF. In nucleotides, the CDR3 is TGTGCCAGCAGTTTACCCGGGGCAGGGGAGACCCAGTACTTC.

The J gene is TRBJ2-3, the V gene TRBV6-5; 7 bases fit TRBD2. The CDR3 has 14 residues. CDR1 and CDR2 from the germline V gene are MNHEY and SVGAGI. V lost 8 bases, J lost 1 base, and 6 bases stayed unmatched. The CDR3 protein is CASGLTSGTDTQYF. The CDR3, as DNA: TGTGCCAGCGGTCTCACTAGCGGCACAGATACGCAGTATTTT.

The chain joins TRBV4-1 to TRBJ1-2; 8 bases agree with TRBD1. This CDR3 is 15 amino acids long. Germline-derived CDR1 and CDR2 are MGHRA and YSYEKL. J gave up 4 bases and V 5 bases, and 9 bases lay outside the gene matches. The CDR3 coding sequence is TGCGCCAGCAGCATTCAGCAGGGGGCGGTCTATGGCTACACCTTC. Translated: CASSIQQGAVYGYTF.

The chain has TRBV5-1 and TRBJ2-2; D is ambiguous. V was shortened by 0 bases and J by 4 bases, with 13 bases between the two germline ends. Germline V lookup: CDR1 SGHRS, CDR2 YFSETQ. The CDR3 covers 16 residues. CDR3 nucleotide sequence: TGCGCCAGCAGCTTGGACAGCTCGTTTAGCACCGGGGAGCTGTTTTTT. It codes for CASSLDSSFSTGELFF.

The CDR3, as DNA: TGTGCCAGCAGTTACAGACCCAGCACAGATACGCAGTATTTT. This sequence encodes CASSYRPSTDTQYF. The chain uses TRBV6-6 and TRBJ2-3; D ambiguous. CDR1 and CDR2 (germline): MNHNY, SVGAGI (reference sequence). The CDR3 covers 14 residues. V was shortened by 2 bases and J by 0 bases, with 6 bases between the two germline ends.

The chain recombines TRBV6-4 with TRBJ1-2; 8 bases fit TRBD1. The germline V gene has CDR1 MRHNA and CDR2 SNTAGT. This CDR3 is built from 15 residues. V lost 7 bases, J lost 3 bases, and 10 bases stayed unmatched. CDR3 amino acids: CASTNRTGMDYGYTF. Here the CDR3 DNA reads TGTGCCAGCACAAATCGGACAGGGATGGACTATGGCTACACCTTC.

The gene calls are TRBV2 and TRBJ2-1; possible D gene TRBD1, 5 bases. CDR3 length equals 14 residues. From germline, CDR1 is SNHLY and CDR2 FYNNEI. V was pared by 2 bases and J by 5 bases, with 10 bases between. The DNA for the CDR3 is TGTGCCAGCAGTGAACAGGGCTGGGACAATGAGCAGTTCTTC. Translation: CASSEQGWDNEQFF.

The chain is built from TRBV5-1 and TRBJ2-2; D unclear. The CDR3 extends over 15 amino acids. Trimming removed 0 bases at V and 3 bases at J, with 9 bases between. CDR1 and CDR2 from the germline V gene are SGHRS and YFSETQ. CDR3 region: CASSLGGPDTGELFF. Written as DNA, the CDR3 is TGCGCCAGCAGCTTGGGAGGCCCAGACACCGGGGAGCTGTTTTTT.

The J gene is TRBJ2-2, the V gene TRBV9; D unclear. The CDR3 covers 13 residues. Trimming cost V 5 bases and J 6 bases, with 11 bases left between them. Germline-derived CDR1 and CDR2 are SGDLS and YYNGEE. CDR3 amino acids: CASSFNGPGELFF. In nucleotides, the CDR3 is TGTGCCAGCAGTTTCAATGGGCCCGGGGAGCTGTTTTTT. The full variable domain, with the rest looked up from reference TRBV9 and TRBJ2-2, is DSGVTQTPKHLITATGQRVTLRCSPRSGDLSVYWYQQSLDQGLQFLIQYYNGEERAKGNILERFSAQQFPDLHSELNLSSLELGDSALYFCASSFNGPGELFFGEGSRLTVL.

This chain links TRBV30 with TRBJ2-1; TRBD1 aligns across 11 bases. The CDR3 extends over 14 amino acids. V trimming: 2 bases; J trimming: 8 bases; junction bases outside the gene matches: 5. Germline values: CDR1 GTSNPN, CDR2 SVGIG (reference sequence). The DNA of the CDR3 is TGTGCCTGGAGTCGGACAGGGGGCGCTTATGAGCAGTTCTTC. Translation gives CAWSRTGGAYEQFF.

The chain joins TRBV5-4 to TRBJ1-2, with a possible D match to TRBD1 (5 bases). The CDR3 contains 14 residues. V lost 3 bases and J 6 bases, leaving 15 bases between the germline ends. Germline V CDR1 and CDR2: SGHNT, YYREEE (reference sequence). The CDR3 spells CASSSPGEGHGYTF. The CDR3 DNA sequence: TGTGCCAGCAGCTCCCCGGGGGAAGGCCATGGCTACACCTTC. Using reference TRBV5-4 and TRBJ1-2 for the parts outside the CDR3, the full variable domain is ETGVTQSPTHLIKTRGQQVTLRCSSQSGHNTVSWYQQALGQGPQFIFQYYREEENGRGNFPPRFSGLQFPNYSSELNVNALELDDSALYLCASSSPGEGHGYTFGSGTRLTVV.

This chain joins TRBV6-1 and TRBJ2-1; D is unclear. The ends were cut back, 1 base at V and 0 bases at J, with 10 bases in the middle. Germline V CDR1 and CDR2: MNHNS, SASEGT. The CDR3 contains 16 residues. The CDR3 sequence: CASSEEFPGSYNEQFF. Written as DNA, the CDR3 is TGTGCCAGCAGTGAAGAATTTCCGGGCTCCTACAATGAGCAGTTCTTC.

The chain employs TRBV7-3 and TRBJ2-5, with D perhaps TRBD2 (6 bases). The CDR3 contains 14 residues. The V end was cut by 1 base, the J end by 5 bases, with 11 bases between. Germline V gene data show CDR1 as SGHTA and CDR2 as FQGTGA. CDR3: CASSLSGVGETQYF. The DNA of the CDR3 is TGTGCCAGCAGCTTAAGCGGGGTAGGGGAGACCCAGTACTTC.

CDR3 bases: TGTGCCAGCAGCTTCCCTAGCGGGCCGTCCTACAATGAGCAGTTCTTC. Translated: CASSFPSGPSYNEQFF. The rearrangement links TRBV5-6 to TRBJ2-1; 8 nucleotides agree with TRBD2. The V gene's germline CDR1 is SGHDT and CDR2 YYEEEE. This CDR3 spans 16 amino acids. Trimming removed 2 bases from V and 1 base from J; junction bases left unmatched: 5.

This clone is a singleton in its sample. The chain is built from TRBV18 and TRBJ1-4; weak D call: TRBD1 (5 bases). Germline V gives CDR1 KGHSH, CDR2 LQKENI. V was cut by 6 bases and J by 8 bases, with 19 bases left in between. The CDR3 sequence is 15 residues long. The CDR3 loop reads CASSRSTGVEEKLFF. In DNA, the CDR3 is TGTGCCAGCTCTCGATCCACAGGAGTGGAGGAAAAACTGTTTTTT. The complete variable domain, with remaining parts taken from reference TRBV18 and TRBJ1-4, reads NAGVMQNPRHLVRRRGQEARLRCSPMKGHSHVYWYRQLPEEGLKFMVYLQKENIIDESGMPKERFSAEFPKEGPSILRIQQVVRGDSAAYFCASSRSTGVEEKLFFGSGTQLSVL.

This chain links TRBV19 with TRBJ1-4, with D tentatively TRBD1 (5 bases). Germline V gene sequence: CDR1 LNHDA, CDR2 SQIVND (reference sequence). The CDR3 has 15 residues. Trimming pared 6 bases from V and 0 bases from J, leaving 11 bases between. CDR3 coding DNA: TGTGCCAGTAGCCCGAGAGGGGCAACTAATGAAAAACTGTTTTTT. Encoded protein: CASSPRGATNEKLFF.

This clone has a handful of counts. The CDR3 loop reads CASRDLATDTQYF. The CDR3 nucleotides read TGTGCCAGCAGAGACTTAGCGACAGATACGCAGTATTTT. This chain connects TRBV5-4 to TRBJ2-3; D might be TRBD2 (5 bases). Trimming took off 5 bases at V and 3 bases at J, with 10 bases between the two ends. The CDR3 loop spans 13 amino acids. Germline CDR1 and CDR2: SGHNT and YYREEE (reference sequence).

This clone turned up a few times. The chain recombines TRBV7-8 with TRBJ2-2; D remains unclear. V lost 0 bases, J lost 4 bases, and 9 bases lay in between. The CDR3 length is 15 residues. Germline-derived CDR1 and CDR2 are SGHVS and FQNEAQ. CDR3 amino acids: CASSLARLSTGELFF. Here the CDR3 DNA reads TGTGCCAGCAGCTTAGCGAGGCTGTCCACCGGGGAGCTGTTTTTT.

The chain employs TRBV7-9 and TRBJ2-5; D unclear. Per germline, CDR1 SEHNR and CDR2 FQNEAQ (reference sequence). CDR3 length equals 12 residues. V was cut by 6 bases and J by 0 bases, with 5 bases left in between. The CDR3 spells CASRRDQETQYF. DNA for the CDR3: TGTGCCAGCAGACGGGACCAAGAGACCCAGTACTTC.

V gene TRBV13 combines with J gene TRBJ2-1, with 13 bases that match TRBD2. Germline lookup yields CDR1 PRHDT and CDR2 FYEKMQ (reference sequence). V lost 6 bases and J lost 9; bases outside the gene matches: 11. This CDR3 is 16 amino acids long. CDR3: CASSVPGLAGFSEQFF. Here the CDR3 DNA reads TGTGCCAGCAGTGTCCCGGGACTAGCGGGGTTCAGTGAGCAGTTCTTC.

J is TRBJ2-1 and V is TRBV7-2; D is perhaps TRBD1 (5 bases). Trimming left V 4 bases short and J 5 bases short, with 18 bases between. The CDR3 is made up of 16 amino acids. The V gene's germline CDR1 is SGHTA and CDR2 FQGNSA. The CDR3 DNA is TGTGCCAGCAGCTCCCAAGCAGGGAATCCACACAATGAGCAGTTCTTC. It is translated as CASSSQAGNPHNEQFF. The full variable domain, its missing parts supplied by reference TRBV7-2 and TRBJ2-1, is GAGVSQSPSNKVTEKGKDVELRCDPISGHTALYWYRQSLGQGLEFLIYFQGNSAPDKSGLPSDRFSAERTGGSVSTLTIQRTQQEDSAVYLCASSSQAGNPHNEQFFGPGTRLTVL.

This clone was seen just once. The chain joins TRBV29-1 to TRBJ2-3, with TRBD2 matching 10 bases. J was trimmed by 2 bases and V by 6 bases; bases with no gene match: 5. The CDR3 spans 14 residues. Per germline, CDR1 SQVTM and CDR2 ANQGSEA. CDR3 nucleotide sequence: TGCAGCGTGGTAGCGGGGGGACTCACAGATACGCAGTATTTT. Its protein product is CSVVAGGLTDTQYF.

This clone was seen only a few times. The chain carries TRBV28 and TRBJ2-3; TRBD1 is a possible D gene (5 bases). V gave up 6 bases and J gave up 3 bases, with 13 bases separating them. The CDR3 contains 14 residues. The germline gives CDR1 MDHEN, CDR2 SYDVKM. CDR3 coding DNA: TGTGCCAGCAGCTCGCCTGGGGCTACAGATACGCAGTATTTT. It translates to CASSSPGATDTQYF.